The text below deals with one T cell receptor (beta chain). Antigen unknown. This entry belongs to a study of regulatory T cells in long-lasting Graves disease. Study-wide context: Positivity for TSH receptor antibodies plus over 5 years of antithyroid drugs meant persistent Graves' disease.

Study-level findings and limits: New patients shared more than 950 public clonotypes, and persistent patients shared more, with under 3,000. Persistent Graves' patients showed reduced TCR diversity versus newly diagnosed patients.

Regarding time point: persistent/refractory GD, antithyroid drugs over 5 years with positive TRAb. Generation of the TCR library employed RNA extracted from PBMCs. Arm-PCR of CDR3 regions and iRepertoire HTBI primers were the basis on which TCR beta libraries were built. Using its own MiXCR run on the multiplex PCR reads, TCRdb lists one record per CDR3 protein. The repertoire holds almost 350,000 distinct CDR3 sequences, 15% to 20% seen once, with less than 30% in the top ten. This TCR derives from a female donor with Graves disease. Sequencing was performed on peripheral blood mononuclear cells (PBMCs), taken when the disease was refractory, from a patient treated with antithyroid drugs.

The CDR3 reads CASSEFTYGANTGELFF. For the CDR3, the DNA is TGTGCCAGCAGTGAATTTACGTACGGAGCGAACACCGGGGAGCTGTTTTTT. The gene calls are TRBV6-1 and TRBJ2-2; no clear D. The length of the CDR3 is 17 residues. The germline CDR1 and CDR2 sequences are MNHNS and SASEGT. The V and J ends lost 2 bases and 0 bases respectively, with 13 bases between them.